These 9 T cell receptor beta chains were sequenced from one sample in a study of identical twins. TCRdb re-analysed the 5' RACE reads in MiXCR, keeping a single row per CDR3 protein. Seen here are about 1.7 million distinct CDR3 sequences, more than 30% observed once, and the top ten hold 0.25% to 0.3%. The sequenced sample was cord blood. These receptors all come from a newborn girl in good health.

The J gene is TRBJ2-2, the V gene TRBV28; 9 nucleotides align to TRBD2. This CDR3 has 16 amino acids. Losses at the gene ends were 3 bases for V and 5 bases for J; bases not matched to a gene: 7. Germline CDR1 MDHEN, CDR2 SYDVKM. CDR3 region: CASSFVLAGATGELFF. The CDR3 bases are TGTGCCAGCAGTTTCGTTTTAGCGGGAGCGACCGGGGAGCTGTTTTTT.

The gene calls are TRBV20-1 and TRBJ2-7, with D hard to call. Germline CDR1 is DFQATT and CDR2 is SNEGSKA (reference sequence). This CDR3 spans 11 amino acids. Trimming left V 1 base short and J 5 bases short, with 6 bases between. The CDR3 nucleotides are TGCAGTGCTAGAGTCGTACACGAGCAGTACTTC. Its translation is CSARVVHEQYF.

This clonotype was counted between two and nine times. V usage is TRBV11-2 and J usage is TRBJ2-4; weak D call: TRBD1 (6 bases). Germline lookup yields CDR1 SGHAT and CDR2 FQNNGV. Trimming left V 1 base short and J 0 bases short, with 13 bases between. The CDR3 is 17 residues long. The CDR3 coding sequence is TGTGCCAGCAGCTTAGTAGATTTAGGGGGAGCCAAAAACATTCAGTACTTC. Its protein is CASSLVDLGGAKNIQYF. Supplemented by reference TRBV11-2 and TRBJ2-4, the full variable domain reads EAGVAQSPRYKIIEKRQSVAFWCNPISGHATLYWYQQILGQGPKLLIQFQNNGVVDDSQLPKDRFSAERLKGVDSTLKIQPAKLEDSAVYLCASSLVDLGGAKNIQYFGAGTRLSVL.

Only a few counts were recorded for this clonotype. This sequence joins TRBV10-3 and TRBJ1-1, with D possibly being TRBD1 (5 bases). The length of the CDR3 is 14 residues. Trimming shortened V by 9 bases and J by 5 bases, and 19 bases separated the two germline ends. Germline CDR1 and CDR2: ENHRY and SYGVKD. The CDR3 protein is CAINPTGGGTEAFF. The CDR3 DNA sequence: TGTGCCATTAACCCTACAGGAGGTGGGACTGAAGCTTTCTTT.

The V and J genes are TRBV20-1 and TRBJ1-4, with D unclear. Germline CDR1 is DFQATT and CDR2 is SNEGSKA (reference sequence). Trimming stripped 4 bases from V and 8 bases from J, with 8 bases between. The CDR3 runs 11 residues. The CDR3 DNA sequence: TGCAGTGCTAACCGGGAAGAAAAACTGTTTTTT. Translation gives CSANREEKLFF.

The rearrangement uses TRBV29-1 and TRBJ2-3, with D unresolved. Deletions cut 1 base from V and 4 bases from J, with 9 bases between. The CDR3 contains 13 residues. Germline CDR1 SQVTM, CDR2 ANQGSEA. Here the CDR3 reads CSVEVHWADTQYF. CDR3 DNA sequence: TGCAGCGTTGAAGTGCACTGGGCAGATACGCAGTATTTT.

J is TRBJ2-7 and V is TRBV5-6, with 9 bases lining up with TRBD2. Germline trimming cut 4 bases from V and 3 bases from J; bases unmatched to any gene: 8. The CDR3 has 15 residues. Germline V gives CDR1 SGHDT, CDR2 YYEEEE. CDR3 amino acids: CASSETGTSCYEQYF. The CDR3 DNA reads TGTGCCAGCAGCGAGACCGGGACTAGCTGCTACGAGCAGTACTTC. Complete variable domain (other parts from reference TRBV5-6 and TRBJ2-7): DAGVTQSPTHLIKTRGQQVTLRCSPKSGHDTVSWYQQALGQGPQFIFQYYEEEERQRGNFPDRFSGHQFPNYSSELNVNALLLGDSALYLCASSETGTSCYEQYFGPGTRLTVT.

A few counts support this clonotype. The CDR3 here is CSARGTASYNEQFF. The DNA for the CDR3 is TGCAGTGCTAGAGGGACTGCCTCCTACAATGAGCAGTTCTTC. The rearrangement joins TRBV20-1 to TRBJ2-1; the D gene is possibly TRBD2 (5 bases). This CDR3 has 14 amino acids. Germline lookup yields CDR1 DFQATT and CDR2 SNEGSKA (reference sequence). The V end was cut by 1 base, the J end by 0 bases, with 7 bases between.

This clonotype showed up just a few times. The genes are TRBV29-1 and TRBJ1-5; possible D gene TRBD1, 5 bases. The germline gives CDR1 SQVTM, CDR2 ANQGSEA. V was cut by 6 bases and J by 3 bases, with 9 bases left in between. The length of the CDR3 is 12 residues. The DNA for the CDR3 is TGCAGCGTACGAGGGGTCAATCAGCCCCAGCATTTT. It translates to CSVRGVNQPQHF.